The 5 T cell receptor beta chains reported below all come from one sample, sequenced in a study of Tregs in tolerant kidney transplant recipients. Only in-frame clones appear in the TCRdb table, and some are missing; sequencing was by immunoSEQ multiplex PCR. This table holds 200,000 to 300,000 clones, about 86% found once. The sequenced sample consisted of CD4+ T cells from blood. Receptors were obtained from a human donor in good health.

The chain is built from TRBV18 and TRBJ2-7; D possibly corresponds to TRBD1 (5 bases). Germline CDR1 KGHSH, CDR2 LQKENI. With 2 bases removed from V and 3 bases from J, the gap between germline ends came to 14 bases. CDR3 length equals 15 residues. CDR3 sequence: CASSPNSGIDYEQYF. The CDR3 DNA sequence: TGTGCCAGCTCACCAAATTCAGGGATTGACTACGAGCAGTACTTC.

The rearrangement uses TRBV30 and TRBJ2-1, with D perhaps TRBD2 (5 bases). The germline V gene has CDR1 GTSNPN and CDR2 SVGIG (reference sequence). Deletions cut 3 bases from V and 1 base from J, with 16 bases between. The CDR3 is made up of 16 amino acids. Here the CDR3 DNA reads TGTGCCTGGAGCCCGACCGCGGGTTATTCCTACAATGAGCAGTTCTTC. Its translation: CAWSPTAGYSYNEQFF.

This clone was detected only once. This chain uses TRBV18 with TRBJ1-5; the D gene is possibly TRBD1 (5 bases). Germline V gives CDR1 KGHSH, CDR2 LQKENI. The length of the CDR3 is 16 residues. Trimming stripped 3 bases from V and 1 base from J, with 13 bases between. The CDR3 protein is CASSPLPGRSNQPQHF. The CDR3, as DNA: TGTGCCAGCTCACCCTTGCCGGGGCGGAGCAATCAGCCCCAGCATTTT. The full variable domain, in which reference TRBV18 and TRBJ1-5 provide the parts outside the CDR3, is NAGVMQNPRHLVRRRGQEARLRCSPMKGHSHVYWYRQLPEEGLKFMVYLQKENIIDESGMPKERFSAEFPKEGPSILRIQQVVRGDSAAYFCASSPLPGRSNQPQHFGDGTRLSIL.

This clone has more than one count but fewer than ten. The chain uses TRBV18 and TRBJ2-7, with D hard to call. The CDR3 covers 15 residues. Germline V gene sequence: CDR1 KGHSH, CDR2 LQKENI. Deletions cut 3 bases from V and 5 bases from J, with 17 bases between. The CDR3 region is CASSPRSDPDHEQYF. The CDR3 DNA sequence: TGTGCCAGCTCACCCCGATCGGACCCGGACCACGAGCAGTACTTC.

V and J are TRBV12-5 and TRBJ2-5, with D uncertain. Looked up from germline, CDR1 is LGHNT and CDR2 is FRNRAP. Trimming removed 3 bases from V and 5 bases from J, with 1 base in between. This CDR3 is built from 10 residues. The CDR3 region is CASGFETQYF. CDR3 in DNA: TGTGCTAGTGGTTTCGAGACCCAGTACTTC.